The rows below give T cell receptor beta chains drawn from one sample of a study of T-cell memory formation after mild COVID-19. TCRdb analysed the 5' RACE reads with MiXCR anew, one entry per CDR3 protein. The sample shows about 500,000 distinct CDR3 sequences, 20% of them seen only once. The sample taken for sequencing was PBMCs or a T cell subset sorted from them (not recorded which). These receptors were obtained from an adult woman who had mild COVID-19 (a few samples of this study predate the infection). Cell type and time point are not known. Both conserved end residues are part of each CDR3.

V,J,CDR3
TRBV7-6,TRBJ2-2,CASSLSGGGRWTGELFF
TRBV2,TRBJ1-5,CASSWTGNSNQPQHF
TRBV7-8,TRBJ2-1,CASSFISGGAHNEQFF
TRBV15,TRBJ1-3,CATSSRTGVYGNTIYF
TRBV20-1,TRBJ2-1,CSARGLAGGTYNEQFF
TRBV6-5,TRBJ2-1,CASSPSGGGDEQFF
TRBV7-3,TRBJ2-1,CASSLGTGRQFF
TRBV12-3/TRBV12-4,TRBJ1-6,CASSPDGLYNSPLHF
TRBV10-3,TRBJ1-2,CAISDTNYGYTF
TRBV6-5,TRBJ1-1,CASSYSGRGRGNTEAFF
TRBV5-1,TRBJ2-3,CASSHHRGAGAGDTQYF
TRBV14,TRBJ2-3,CASSPGKTGTDTQYF
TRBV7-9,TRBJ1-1,CASSLVRGLNTEAFF
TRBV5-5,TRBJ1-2,CASSLMPTGASNYGYTF
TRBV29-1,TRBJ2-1,CSVGGTGGASYNEQFF
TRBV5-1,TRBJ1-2,CASSLGGHSNGYTF
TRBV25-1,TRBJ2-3,CASSDAGATDTQYF
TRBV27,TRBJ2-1,CASSGRRREGNEQFF
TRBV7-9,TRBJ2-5,CASSSPLAGPQETQYF
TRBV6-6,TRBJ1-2,CASSYENRGTKSGGYTF
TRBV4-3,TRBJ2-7,CASSQDQGPSSFYEQYF
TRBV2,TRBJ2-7,CASGGTYYEQYF
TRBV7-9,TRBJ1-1,CASSLGGVPSRNTEAFF
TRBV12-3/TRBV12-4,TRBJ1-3,CASSLASGVPGNTIYF
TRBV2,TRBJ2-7,CASSEPAGGSYSYEQYF
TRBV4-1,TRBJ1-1,CASSIGGGGTEAFF